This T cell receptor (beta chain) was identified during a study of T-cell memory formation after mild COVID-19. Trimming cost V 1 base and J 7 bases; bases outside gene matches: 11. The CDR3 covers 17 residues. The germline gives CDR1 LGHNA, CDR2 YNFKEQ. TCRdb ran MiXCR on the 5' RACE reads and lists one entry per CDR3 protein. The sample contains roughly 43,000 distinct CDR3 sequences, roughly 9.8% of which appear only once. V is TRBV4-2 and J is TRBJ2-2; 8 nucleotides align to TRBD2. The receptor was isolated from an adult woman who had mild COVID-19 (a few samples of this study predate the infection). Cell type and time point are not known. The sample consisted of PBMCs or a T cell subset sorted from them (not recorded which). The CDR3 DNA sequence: TGTGCCAGCAGCCAAGGATACGGGACTAGTGGTATCGGGGAGCTGTTTTTT. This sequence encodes CASSQGYGTSGIGELFF.